Listed here are 28 T cell receptor beta chains from one sample, sequenced in a study of blood T cell repertoires in COVID-19. Data came from immunoSEQ multiplex PCR; TCRdb stores just in-frame clones and leaves some out. The repertoire holds some 210,000 clones, with more than 85% as singletons. Sequences were obtained from peripheral blood. These receptors came from a man between 60 and 75 years old with COVID-19, enrolled during active disease.

This clone was found once. V is TRBV3-1 (or the pseudogene TRBV3-2) and J is TRBJ2-5; the D is unclear. The V gene lost 4 bases and the J gene lost 6 bases, with 9 bases spanning the gap. Germline CDR1 is LGHDT and CDR2 is YNNKEL (reference sequence). This CDR3 has 12 amino acids. CDR3 nucleotides: TGTGCCAGCAGCCTCAGGTCGAAGACCCAGTACTTC. Translation: CASSLRSKTQYF.

The chain has TRBV29-1 and TRBJ1-3, with a tentative D call TRBD1 (6 bases). The CDR3 runs to 13 residues. Trimming took off 3 bases at V and 4 bases at J, with 10 bases between the two ends. Germline V gene lookup returns CDR1 SQVTM and CDR2 ANQGSEA. This CDR3 is CSVDRGGGNTIYF. The CDR3 nucleotides are TGCAGCGTTGATAGAGGGGGAGGAAACACCATATATTTT.

CDR3 coding DNA: TGTGCCAGCAGTGAAGAAGTCCTACGCACCATATATTTT. This gives the protein CASSEEVLRTIYF. This rearrangement joins TRBV2 to TRBJ1-3; no definite D call. CDR3 size: 13 residues. In germline, CDR1 is SNHLY, CDR2 FYNNEI. Trimming took 1 base from V and 9 from J, leaving 10 bases between them. Complete variable domain (other parts from reference TRBV2 and TRBJ1-3): EPEVTQTPSHQVTQMGQEVILRCVPISNHLYFYWYRQILGQKVEFLVSFYNNEISEKSEIFDDQFSVERPDGSNFTLKIRSTKLEDSAMYFCASSEEVLRTIYFGEGSWLTVV.

The rearrangement uses TRBV6-6 and TRBJ1-1; TRBD1 agrees at 8 bases. CDR3 length: 15 amino acids. V lost 2 bases to trimming and J lost 0 bases; unmatched junction nucleotides: 2. Germline V gene data show CDR1 as MNHNY and CDR2 as SVGAGI (reference sequence). CDR3 coding DNA: TGTGCCAGCAGTTACGGACAGGGTCTGAACACTGAAGCTTTCTTT. Translating it yields CASSYGQGLNTEAFF.

This chain links TRBV3-1 (or the pseudogene TRBV3-2) with TRBJ2-4; a possible D gene is TRBD2 (5 bases). The CDR3 sequence is 12 residues long. V was shortened by 4 bases and J by 4 bases, with 5 bases between the two germline ends. The germline V gene encodes CDR1 LGHDT and CDR2 YNNKEL (reference sequence). In DNA form, the CDR3 reads TGTGCCAGCAGCCGCGGGAAAAACATTCAGTACTTC. Its protein product is CASSRGKNIQYF.

The rearrangement links TRBV7-8 to TRBJ1-6, with 8 bases that match TRBD1. Losses at the gene ends were 5 bases for V and 5 bases for J; bases not matched to a gene: 5. Germline V lookup: CDR1 SGHVS, CDR2 FQNEAQ. The CDR3 totals 15 residues. The chain's CDR3 is CASSRGTGHNSPLHF. In nucleotides, the CDR3 is TGTGCCAGCAGCCGAGGGACAGGCCATAATTCACCCCTCCACTTT.

This clone was observed a single time. The J gene is TRBJ1-2, the V gene TRBV5-1; TRBD1 aligns across 7 bases. The J segment lost 1 base and the V segment lost 4 bases, leaving 4 bases of the junction unmatched. In germline, CDR1 is SGHRS, CDR2 YFSETQ. CDR3 length: 14 amino acids. The DNA for the CDR3 is TGCGCCAGCAGCATGACAGGGTTTAACTATGGCTACACCTTC. Amino acid sequence: CASSMTGFNYGYTF.

The chain recombines TRBV10-3 with TRBJ1-2; D call uncertain. The germline CDR1 and CDR2 sequences are ENHRY and SYGVKD. The CDR3 is 15 amino acids. V lost 2 bases and J lost 0, with 10 bases in between. CDR3 coding DNA: TGTGCCATCAGTGAGGGAAACCTAGCTAACTATGGCTACACCTTC. It specifies CAISEGNLANYGYTF.

This clone has only one observation. The chain has TRBV14 and TRBJ1-2; 8 bases are a match to TRBD1. This CDR3 has 13 amino acids. V trimming: 6 bases; J trimming: 4 bases; junction bases outside the gene matches: 4. The germline gives CDR1 SGHDN, CDR2 FVKESK. This CDR3 is CASSLTGGYGYTF. The CDR3 DNA reads as TGTGCCAGCAGTCTTACAGGGGGCTATGGCTACACCTTC.

The chain couples TRBV7-9 to TRBJ2-2, with a possible D match to TRBD2 (6 bases). The CDR3 spans 14 residues. V shed 6 bases and J shed 6 bases, with 14 bases lying between them. The germline CDR1 and CDR2 sequences are SEHNR and FQNEAQ (reference sequence). CDR3 DNA sequence: TGTGCCAGCAGGTCCATGGGGGGTCCCGGGGAGCTGTTTTTT. This gives the protein CASRSMGGPGELFF.

J is TRBJ2-7 and V is TRBV6-1; D is uncertain. Between the trimmed V and J ends, which lost 2 bases and 3 bases, there was a span of 5 bases. The CDR3 covers 12 residues. Germline-derived CDR1 and CDR2 are MNHNS and SASEGT. CDR3 protein: CASSESLYEQYF. CDR3 DNA: TGTGCCAGCAGTGAATCCCTCTACGAGCAGTACTTC.

J is TRBJ1-5 and V is TRBV6-6; 8 nucleotides align to TRBD1. The CDR3 has 15 residues. Germline assignment: CDR1 MNHNY and CDR2 SVGAGI (reference sequence). With V trimmed by 6 bases and J by 4 bases, 8 bases remained unmatched. CDR3 protein: CASSARTGRNQPQHF. CDR3 bases: TGTGCCAGCAGCGCCCGGACAGGGAGGAATCAGCCCCAGCATTTT.

V usage is TRBV5-1 and J usage is TRBJ1-2; the match to TRBD1 covers 7 bases. V lost 4 bases and J lost 3; bases outside the gene matches: 6. The CDR3 consists of 14 residues. The germline V gene has CDR1 SGHRS and CDR2 YFSETQ. The CDR3 region has the DNA TGCGCCAGCAGCCCGGGGGACAGACACTATGGCTACACCTTC. Its protein product is CASSPGDRHYGYTF.

In this sample, this clone turned up once. CDR3 protein: CASSQDWGRSYEQYF. The CDR3 DNA is TGTGCCAGCAGCCAAGATTGGGGGCGCAGCTACGAGCAGTACTTC. The gene calls are TRBV14 and TRBJ2-7, with a weak D call TRBD1 (6 bases). CDR3 length: 15 residues. Per germline, CDR1 SGHDN and CDR2 FVKESK. V lost 0 bases and J lost 3, with 12 bases in between.

The chain carries TRBV4-3 and TRBJ2-1, with TRBD2 matching 8 bases. The germline V gene encodes CDR1 LGHNA and CDR2 YSLEER. The trim removed 0 bases at V and 0 bases at J, leaving 7 bases unmatched. The CDR3 loop spans 18 amino acids. CDR3 nucleotides: TGCGCCAGCAGCCAAGAGGGGGTAGCGGGGCCCTCCTACAATGAGCAGTTCTTC. As protein: CASSQEGVAGPSYNEQFF.

V gene TRBV25-1 combines with J gene TRBJ1-2, with D unclear. Between the trimmed V and J ends, which lost 1 base and 0 bases, there was a span of 6 bases. Germline CDR1 is MGHDK and CDR2 is SYGVNS. CDR3 length equals 14 residues. The CDR3 loop reads CASSEWATNYGYTF. The CDR3 nucleotides are TGTGCCAGCAGTGAATGGGCCACTAACTATGGCTACACCTTC.

CDR3 nucleotides: TGTGCCAGCAGCTTGGGGACAGCTTATGGCTACACCTTC. This codes for CASSLGTAYGYTF. The chain recombines TRBV5-4 with TRBJ1-2; a possible D gene is TRBD1 (6 bases). The CDR3 spans 13 residues. CDR1 is SGHNT, CDR2 YYREEE, per germline (reference sequence). Trimming shortened V by 0 bases and J by 5 bases, and 8 bases separated the two germline ends.

The rearrangement uses TRBV5-4 and TRBJ2-1; 8 nucleotides line up with TRBD2. V trimming: 1 base; J trimming: 9 bases; junction bases outside the gene matches: 9. Germline V gives CDR1 SGHNT, CDR2 YYREEE (reference sequence). CDR3 length equals 15 residues. CDR3 region: CASSLKGGRPPEQFF. DNA for the CDR3: TGTGCCAGCAGCTTGAAGGGCGGGAGGCCCCCTGAGCAGTTCTTC. The whole variable domain, filled in from reference TRBV5-4 and TRBJ2-1, reads ETGVTQSPTHLIKTRGQQVTLRCSSQSGHNTVSWYQQALGQGPQFIFQYYREEENGRGNFPPRFSGLQFPNYSSELNVNALELDDSALYLCASSLKGGRPPEQFFGPGTRLTVL.

The genes are TRBV7-8 and TRBJ1-4; TRBD1 matches 7 bases. After removal of 5 bases from V and 8 bases from J, the junction contained 8 bases not matched to a gene. Germline V lookup: CDR1 SGHVS, CDR2 FQNEAQ. CDR3 size: 14 residues. The CDR3: CASSLTGKEEKLFF. The CDR3 nucleotides read TGTGCCAGCAGCCTGACAGGGAAGGAAGAAAAACTGTTTTTT.

This clone was seen once. The chain is built from TRBV6-1 and TRBJ2-7, with 8 bases lining up with TRBD2. From germline, CDR1 is MNHNS and CDR2 SASEGT. V lost 3 bases to trimming and J lost 3 bases; unmatched junction nucleotides: 7. The CDR3 covers 15 residues. The DNA of the CDR3 is TGTGCCAGCAGTGAGCAACAGCGGGAGTTCTACGAGCAGTACTTC. It translates to CASSEQQREFYEQYF.

V gene TRBV2 combines with J gene TRBJ2-7; perhaps TRBD2 as D (6 bases). Trimming pared 8 bases from V and 1 base from J, leaving 12 bases between. Germline CDR1 and CDR2: SNHLY and FYNNEI. The CDR3 consists of 13 residues. CDR3: CASRDSTSYEQYF. CDR3 coding DNA: TGTGCCAGCCGGGACTCCACATCCTACGAGCAGTACTTC.

This clone appeared a few times. The V gene is TRBV7-2, the J gene TRBJ2-1; 7 nucleotides line up with TRBD2. The junction had 11 bases not matched to a gene; V was cut back by 1 base and J by 2 bases. CDR3 length: 18 amino acids. The V gene's germline CDR1 is SGHTA and CDR2 FQGNSA. The CDR3 reads CASSLGPGGLGPYNEQFF. Here the CDR3 DNA reads TGTGCCAGCAGCTTAGGCCCTGGAGGACTAGGCCCCTACAATGAGCAGTTCTTC.

The sample holds a few counts of this clone. The chain carries TRBV18 and TRBJ1-5, with no clear D. Germline-derived CDR1 and CDR2 are KGHSH and LQKENI. The V and J ends lost 3 bases and 0 bases respectively, with 12 bases between them. The length of the CDR3 is 16 residues. The CDR3 sequence: CASSPGGPYSNQPQHF. In DNA, the CDR3 is TGTGCCAGCTCACCGGGCGGGCCGTATAGCAATCAGCCCCAGCATTTT.

V usage is TRBV7-8 and J usage is TRBJ1-2; 8 bases are shared with TRBD1. The V and J ends lost 5 bases and 5 bases, in that order; junction bases with no gene match: 4. The CDR3 has 13 residues. Germline-derived CDR1 and CDR2 are SGHVS and FQNEAQ. CDR3 sequence: CASSNDRGYGYTF. CDR3 sequence (DNA): TGTGCCAGCAGCAATGACAGGGGATATGGCTACACCTTC. Complete variable domain (other parts from reference TRBV7-8 and TRBJ1-2): GAGVSQSPRYKVAKRGQDVALRCDPISGHVSLFWYQQALGQGPEFLTYFQNEAQLDKSGLPSDRFFAERPEGSVSTLKIQRTQQEDSAVYLCASSNDRGYGYTFGSGTRLTVV.

The V gene is TRBV2, the J gene TRBJ2-2, with 7 bases lining up with TRBD1. The CDR3 has 15 residues. V gave up 7 bases and J gave up 5 bases; unmatched junction bases: 10. From germline, CDR1 is SNHLY and CDR2 FYNNEI. CDR3 amino acids: CASTETDRTTGELFF. CDR3 coding DNA: TGTGCCAGCACCGAGACGGACAGGACGACCGGGGAGCTGTTTTTT.

The rearrangement joins TRBV13 to TRBJ2-2; 9 nucleotides match TRBD2. V lost 3 bases to trimming and J lost 0 bases; unmatched junction nucleotides: 5. The CDR3 spans 17 residues. In germline, CDR1 is PRHDT, CDR2 FYEKMQ (reference sequence). The CDR3 reads CASSFRSGGTNTGELFF. The CDR3 DNA is TGTGCCAGCAGCTTTCGTAGCGGGGGAACGAACACCGGGGAGCTGTTTTTT.

This sequence joins TRBV11-2 and TRBJ1-4; D is possibly TRBD1 (5 bases). The CDR3 runs 15 residues. Trimming stripped 3 bases from V and 2 bases from J, with 10 bases between. The germline V gene encodes CDR1 SGHAT and CDR2 FQNNGV. CDR3 coding DNA: TGTGCCAGCAGCTTTGGGGGGAGGACTAATGAAAAACTGTTTTTT. Translated, it gives CASSFGGRTNEKLFF.

This chain connects TRBV18 to TRBJ1-3, with D possibly TRBD1 on 6 matching bases. The germline V gene has CDR1 KGHSH and CDR2 LQKENI. The CDR3 spans 17 residues. V lost 4 bases to trimming and J lost 0 bases, with 16 bases between them. This CDR3 reads CASSLIDRRSSGNTIYF. Written as DNA, the CDR3 is TGTGCCAGCTCACTCATTGACAGGAGAAGCTCTGGAAACACCATATATTTT.